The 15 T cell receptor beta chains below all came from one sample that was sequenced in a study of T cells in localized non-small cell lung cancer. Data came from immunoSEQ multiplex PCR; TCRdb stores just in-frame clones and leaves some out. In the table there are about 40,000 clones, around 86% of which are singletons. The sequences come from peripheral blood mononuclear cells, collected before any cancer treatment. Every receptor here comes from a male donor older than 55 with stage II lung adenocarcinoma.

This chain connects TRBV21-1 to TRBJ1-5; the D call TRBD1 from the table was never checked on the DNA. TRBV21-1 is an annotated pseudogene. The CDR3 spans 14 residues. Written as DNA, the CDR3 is TGTGCCAGCACCCCGGGACAGCCTCAATCAGCCCGGGATTTT. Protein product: CASTPGQPQSARDF.

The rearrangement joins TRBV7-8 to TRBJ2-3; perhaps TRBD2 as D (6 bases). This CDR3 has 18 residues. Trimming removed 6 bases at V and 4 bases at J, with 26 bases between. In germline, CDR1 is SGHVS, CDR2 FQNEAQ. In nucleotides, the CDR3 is TGTGCCAGCAGGGATCCCCTCGGTCGGGAGAGGGTTTCAGATACGCAGTATTTT. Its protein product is CASRDPLGRERVSDTQYF.

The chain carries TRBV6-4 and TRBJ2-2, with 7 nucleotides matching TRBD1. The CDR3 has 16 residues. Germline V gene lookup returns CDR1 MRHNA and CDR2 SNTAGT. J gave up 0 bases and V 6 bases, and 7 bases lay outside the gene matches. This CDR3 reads CASRIGTVPNTGELFF. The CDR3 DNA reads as TGTGCCAGCAGAATCGGGACAGTCCCGAACACCGGGGAGCTGTTTTTT.

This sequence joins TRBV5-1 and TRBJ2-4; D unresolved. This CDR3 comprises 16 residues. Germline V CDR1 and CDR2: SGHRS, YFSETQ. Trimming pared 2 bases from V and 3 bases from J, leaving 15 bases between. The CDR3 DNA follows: TGCGCCAGCAGCTTTATCCCCGGATCCTACAAAAACATTCAGTACTTC. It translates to CASSFIPGSYKNIQYF.

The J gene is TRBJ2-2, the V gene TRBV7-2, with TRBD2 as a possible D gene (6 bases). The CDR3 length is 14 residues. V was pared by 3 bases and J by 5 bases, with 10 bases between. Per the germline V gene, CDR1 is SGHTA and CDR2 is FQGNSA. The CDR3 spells CASSFGLKTGELFF. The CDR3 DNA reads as TGTGCCAGCAGCTTCGGACTAAAGACCGGGGAGCTGTTTTTT.

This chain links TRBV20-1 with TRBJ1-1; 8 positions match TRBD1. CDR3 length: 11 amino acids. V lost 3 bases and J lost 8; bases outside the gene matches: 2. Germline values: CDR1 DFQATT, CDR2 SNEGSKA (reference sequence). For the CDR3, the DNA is TGCAGTGCTAGTGGGACAGGCGAAGCTTTCTTT. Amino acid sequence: CSASGTGEAFF.

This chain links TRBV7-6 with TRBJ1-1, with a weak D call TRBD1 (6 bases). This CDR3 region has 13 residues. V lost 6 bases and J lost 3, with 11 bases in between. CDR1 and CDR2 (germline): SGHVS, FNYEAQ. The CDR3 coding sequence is TGTGCCAGCAGTACAGGGTCGTACACTGAAGCTTTCTTT. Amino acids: CASSTGSYTEAFF.

The CDR3: CASSPLGTGEEKLFF. The CDR3 DNA sequence: TGTGCCAGCAGCCCCCTGGGGACAGGGGAAGAAAAACTGTTTTTT. The V and J genes are TRBV5-6 and TRBJ1-4, with TRBD1 identical over 10 bases. J gave up 8 bases and V 4 bases, and 8 bases lay outside the gene matches. CDR1 is SGHDT and CDR2 is YYEEEE in the germline V gene. The CDR3 is made up of 15 amino acids.

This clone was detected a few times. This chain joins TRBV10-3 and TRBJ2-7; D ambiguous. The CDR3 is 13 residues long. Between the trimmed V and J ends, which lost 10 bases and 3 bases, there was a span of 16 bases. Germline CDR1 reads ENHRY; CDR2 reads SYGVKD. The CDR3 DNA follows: TGTGCCACCGCCCGCTTTCTTGTCTACGAGCAGTACTTC. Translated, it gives CATARFLVYEQYF.

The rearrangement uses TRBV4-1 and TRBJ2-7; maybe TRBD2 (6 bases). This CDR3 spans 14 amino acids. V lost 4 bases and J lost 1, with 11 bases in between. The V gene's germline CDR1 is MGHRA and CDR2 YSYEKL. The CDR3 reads CASSRGESSYEQYF. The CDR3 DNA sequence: TGCGCCAGCAGCCGGGGGGAGTCTTCCTACGAGCAGTACTTC.

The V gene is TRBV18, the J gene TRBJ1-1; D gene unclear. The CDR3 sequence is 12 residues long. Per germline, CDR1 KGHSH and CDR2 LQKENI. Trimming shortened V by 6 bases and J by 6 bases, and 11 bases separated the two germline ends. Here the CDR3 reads CASSRNLAEAFF. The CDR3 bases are TGTGCCAGCTCGCGAAACCTGGCTGAAGCTTTCTTT.

The CDR3 coding sequence is TGTGCCAGTAGTATAGAGGGCAGGGGCCGAGTGAACACTGAAGCTTTCTTT. This encodes CASSIEGRGRVNTEAFF. The chain couples TRBV19 to TRBJ1-1, with a possible D match to TRBD1 (6 bases). Trimming took off 0 bases at V and 0 bases at J, with 14 bases between the two ends. This CDR3 is built from 17 residues. The germline CDR1 and CDR2 sequences are LNHDA and SQIVND (reference sequence).

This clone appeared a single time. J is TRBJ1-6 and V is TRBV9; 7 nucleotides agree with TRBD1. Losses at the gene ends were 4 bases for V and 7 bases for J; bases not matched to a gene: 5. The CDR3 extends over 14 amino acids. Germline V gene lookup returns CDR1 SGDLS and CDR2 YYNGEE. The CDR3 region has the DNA TGTGCCAGCAGCCCGACAGGGACGAATTCACCCCTCCACTTT. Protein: CASSPTGTNSPLHF.

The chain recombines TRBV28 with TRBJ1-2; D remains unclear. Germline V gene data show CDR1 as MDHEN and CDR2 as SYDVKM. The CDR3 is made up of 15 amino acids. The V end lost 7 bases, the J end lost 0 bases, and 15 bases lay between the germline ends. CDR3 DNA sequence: TGTGCCAGCACCCTCGGGCAGGCGTCTAACTATGGCTACACCTTC. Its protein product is CASTLGQASNYGYTF.

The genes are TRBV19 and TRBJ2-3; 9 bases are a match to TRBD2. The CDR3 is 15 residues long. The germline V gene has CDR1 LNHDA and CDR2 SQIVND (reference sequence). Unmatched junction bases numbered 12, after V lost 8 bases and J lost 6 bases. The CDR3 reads CASRRGAGGTDTQYF. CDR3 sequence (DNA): TGTGCCAGTCGCAGGGGAGCGGGAGGTACGGATACGCAGTATTTT.